Listed below are T cell receptor beta chains from one sample, sequenced in a study of T cell changes during pregnancy in multiple sclerosis. Measured with immunoSEQ multiplex PCR; TCRdb has only the in-frame clones, and not every one. The sample includes over 55,000 clones, roughly 87% of them seen just once. Sequenced here: peripheral blood, sampled in the first trimester of pregnancy. Source of these receptors: a female donor with multiple sclerosis, enrolled in a pregnancy study. Both conserved end residues are part of each CDR3. The order of the fields is CDR3 DNA, CDR3 protein, J gene, D gene, V gene, clone size. A D gene is named only where the DNA matches it firmly. Clone size is shown for a subset of rows, as once, few, many or a class of expanded clone.

DNA: TGTGCCAGCAGTGCCCGGGACAGGGGGACATCTGAGCAGTTCTTC; CDR3: CASSARDRGTSEQFF; J: TRBJ2-1; D: TRBD1; V: TRBV6-1; size: NA
DNA: TGTGCCAGCAGTGGGACAGAGGCTAGCGAAAAACTGTTTTTT; CDR3: CASSGTEASEKLFF; J: TRBJ1-4; D: TRBD1; V: TRBV6-5; size: NA
DNA: TGTGCCAGCAGTCCGGGACAGGGCTCCTACAATGAGCAGTTCTTC; CDR3: CASSPGQGSYNEQFF; J: TRBJ2-1; D: TRBD1; V: TRBV27; size: NA
DNA: TGTGCCAGTAGTATCCCAGGGATCAACTATGGCTACACCTTC; CDR3: CASSIPGINYGYTF; J: TRBJ1-2; D: NA; V: TRBV19; size: NA
DNA: TGCGCCAGCAGCCAATCGGACAGGGGAGCTCTCTACGAGCAGTACTTC; CDR3: CASSQSDRGALYEQYF; J: TRBJ2-7; D: TRBD1; V: TRBV4-1; size: NA
DNA: TGTGCCAGCAGGACAGGGGGTGGCGCGAACACCGGGGAGCTGTTTTTT; CDR3: CASRTGGGANTGELFF; J: TRBJ2-2; D: TRBD1; V: TRBV27; size: NA
DNA: TGTGCCAGCTCACCAGGGACACCAACTTCCTCTGGAAACACCATATATTTT; CDR3: CASSPGTPTSSGNTIYF; J: TRBJ1-3; D: NA; V: TRBV18; size: once
DNA: TGTGCCAGCAGTTACGGGGGGGACACTGAAGCTTTCTTT; CDR3: CASSYGGDTEAFF; J: TRBJ1-1; D: NA; V: TRBV6-5; size: NA
DNA: TGTGCCAGCAGCTTAGAGGCCAGGGGGGTCTACGAGCAGTACTTC; CDR3: CASSLEARGVYEQYF; J: TRBJ2-7; D: NA; V: TRBV7-2; size: NA
DNA: TGTGCCAGCACACAGGGATACACTGAAGCTTTCTTT; CDR3: CASTQGYTEAFF; J: TRBJ1-1; D: NA; V: TRBV7-9; size: NA
DNA: TGTGCCAGCAGAGAGGAGTATGGCTACACCTTC; CDR3: CASREEYGYTF; J: TRBJ1-2; D: NA; V: TRBV28; size: NA
DNA: TGTGCCAGCATGGGTAGGGGACTAGCGGGAGTGGATACGCAGTATTTT; CDR3: CASMGRGLAGVDTQYF; J: TRBJ2-3; D: TRBD2; V: TRBV19; size: NA